This TCR beta chain was obtained from a study of T cell repertoires in cytomegalovirus infection. About the study: Public signatures in TCR beta pointed to CMV infection and matching HLA type.

TCRdb re-analysed the reads in MiXCR, keeping a single row per CDR3 protein. Here the sample spans about 740,000 distinct CDR3 sequences, roughly 33% being singletons. As regards this clonotype: Antigen unknown.

Germline CDR1 reads MDHEN; CDR2 reads SYDVKM. The CDR3 has 12 amino acids. The V and J ends lost 11 bases and 0 bases respectively, with 7 bases between them. The chain couples TRBV28 to TRBJ1-4; D is possibly TRBD1 (5 bases). This specimen was cultured PBMCs, taken from culture after CMV antigen stimulation. This receptor was taken from a human donor in good health (CMV status not recorded). Some clones in this sample may be carry-over from other donors' samples. The CDR3, as DNA: TGTGCCCTAGGGGCAACTAATGAAAAACTGTTTTTT. As protein: CALGATNEKLFF. The complete variable domain, with remaining parts taken from reference TRBV28 and TRBJ1-4, reads DVKVTQSSRYLVKRTGEKVFLECVQDMDHENMFWYRQDPGLGLRLIYFSYDVKMKEKGDIPEGYSVSREKKERFSLILESASTNQTSMYLCALGATNEKLFFGSGTQLSVL.